Below, one T cell receptor beta chain is given with its context. This specimen belongs to a study of blood T cell repertoires in COVID-19. Produced via immunoSEQ multiplex PCR; TCRdb's table is partial and in-frame only. The data contain around 68,000 clones, roughly 89% of them singletons. This receptor was obtained from a man aged 50-59 years with active COVID-19. The sequenced sample consisted of peripheral blood.

In nucleotides, the CDR3 is TGTGCCAGCACGACATCCGTATACAATGAGCAGTTCTTC. Translated, it gives CASTTSVYNEQFF. This chain uses TRBV2 with TRBJ2-1; no clear D. V shed 7 bases and J shed 4 bases, with 11 bases lying between them. The CDR3 contains 13 residues. In germline, CDR1 is SNHLY, CDR2 FYNNEI.